The T cell receptor beta chain under discussion was sequenced for a study of CD8 T cells in ankylosing spondylitis. Study-wide findings and caveats: As for the disease-linked clones, they showed a CD8+ phenotype and occurred at relatively low frequencies in peripheral blood. Typical of ankylosing spondylitis blood, it appeared, was a TCR beta motif of under 10 highly homologous variants. Some motif variants had been reported before (in reactive arthritis synovial fluid and blood).

J was trimmed by 3 bases and V by 1 base; bases with no gene match: 9. This CDR3 region has 15 residues. CDR1 and CDR2 (germline): DFQATT, SNEGSKA (reference sequence). In regard to this clonotype: Antigen: not known.

Quantitative 5'-RACE was performed with molecular barcodes, and it yielded the TCR beta libraries. One entry per CDR3 protein results from TCRdb running MiXCR on the 5' RACE reads. The data show fewer than 250,000 distinct CDR3 sequences, roughly 32% seen once. What was sequenced was blood, either unsorted or a sorted T cell fraction (not recorded which). The V gene is TRBV20-1, the J gene TRBJ2-7; 7 positions agree with TRBD2. This receptor was taken from a male donor with ankylosing spondylitis or in good health (not recorded which). CDR3 protein: CSARGVGGSGYEQYF. CDR3 nucleotides: TGCAGTGCTAGAGGAGTGGGGGGGTCCGGCTACGAGCAGTACTTC.